This entry features one T cell receptor (beta chain) sequence. Its matching antigen is unknown. Generated by immunoSEQ multiplex PCR, the TCRdb table keeps only in-frame clones and is missing some. The table shows fewer than 3,500 clones, with around 74% occurring only once. Per germline, CDR1 MNHNY and CDR2 SVGAGI (reference sequence). V lost 6 bases to trimming and J lost 2 bases, with 18 bases between them. CDR3 length: 16 residues. The sample originates from a study of immune cell composition in non-small cell lung cancer. Findings and caveats of the study: Squamous lung tumours showed higher top 10 clone scores and clonality than adenocarcinomas.

This clonotype originated in a human donor with non-small cell lung cancer. The rearrangement links TRBV6-6 to TRBJ2-3, with a weak D call TRBD1 (5 bases). Input material: lung tumor tissue. The CDR3 spells CASSPRDLTPTDTQYF. The CDR3 bases are TGTGCCAGCAGCCCCAGGGATCTCACACCCACAGATACGCAGTATTTT.